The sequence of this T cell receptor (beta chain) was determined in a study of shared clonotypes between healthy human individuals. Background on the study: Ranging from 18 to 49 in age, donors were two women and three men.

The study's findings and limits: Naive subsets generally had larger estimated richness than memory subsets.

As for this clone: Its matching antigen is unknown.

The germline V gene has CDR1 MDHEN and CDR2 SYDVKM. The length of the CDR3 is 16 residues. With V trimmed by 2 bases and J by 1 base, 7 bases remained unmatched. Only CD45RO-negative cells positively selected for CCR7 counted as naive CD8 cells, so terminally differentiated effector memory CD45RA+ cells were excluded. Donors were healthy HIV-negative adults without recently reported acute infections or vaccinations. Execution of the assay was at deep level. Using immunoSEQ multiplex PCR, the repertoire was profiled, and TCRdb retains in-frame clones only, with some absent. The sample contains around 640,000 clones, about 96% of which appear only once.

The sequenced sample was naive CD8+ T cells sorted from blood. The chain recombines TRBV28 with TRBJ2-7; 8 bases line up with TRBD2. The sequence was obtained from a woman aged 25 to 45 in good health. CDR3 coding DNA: TGTGCCAGCAGTTTACAAACTAGCGGTAGGTCCTACGAGCAGTACTTC. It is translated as CASSLQTSGRSYEQYF.